There are many counts of the clone carrying this T cell receptor (beta chain). The antigen remains unidentified. The data derive from a study of CD8 T cells in ankylosing spondylitis. Using quantitative 5'-RACE with molecular barcodes, the authors made TCR beta libraries. TCRdb reprocessed the 5' RACE reads via MiXCR and lists one record per CDR3 protein. The table shows 450,000 to 550,000 distinct CDR3 sequences, with about 5.2% occurring only once. Whole-study findings and limits: Characteristic, it appeared, of ankylosing spondylitis blood was a TCR beta motif of roughly eight highly homologous variants.

Germline CDR1 MDHEN, CDR2 SYDVKM. This CDR3 is 15 amino acids long. V dropped 5 bases and J dropped 7; count of bases not matched to a gene: 12. This clonotype was obtained from a male donor with ankylosing spondylitis. The chain employs TRBV28 and TRBJ2-7, with 9 bases identical to TRBD1. Source material: blood, either unsorted or a sorted T cell fraction (not recorded which). The CDR3 spells CASSTPDRGSWEQYF. In DNA, the CDR3 is TGTGCCAGCAGTACGCCGGACAGGGGATCTTGGGAGCAGTACTTC. Looking up the rest from reference TRBV28 and TRBJ2-7 gives the full variable domain: DVKVTQSSRYLVKRTGEKVFLECVQDMDHENMFWYRQDPGLGLRLIYFSYDVKMKEKGDIPEGYSVSREKKERFSLILESASTNQTSMYLCASSTPDRGSWEQYFGPGTRLTVT.